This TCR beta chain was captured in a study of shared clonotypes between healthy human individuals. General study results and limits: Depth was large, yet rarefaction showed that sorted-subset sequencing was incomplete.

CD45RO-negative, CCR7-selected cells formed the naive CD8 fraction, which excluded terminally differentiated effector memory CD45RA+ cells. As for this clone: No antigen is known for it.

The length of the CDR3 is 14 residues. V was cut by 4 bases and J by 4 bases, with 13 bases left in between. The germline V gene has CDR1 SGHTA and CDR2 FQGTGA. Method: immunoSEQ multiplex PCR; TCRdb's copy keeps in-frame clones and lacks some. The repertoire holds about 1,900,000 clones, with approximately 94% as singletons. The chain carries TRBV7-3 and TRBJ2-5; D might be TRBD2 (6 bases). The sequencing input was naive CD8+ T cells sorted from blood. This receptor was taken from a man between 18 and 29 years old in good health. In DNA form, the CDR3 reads TGTGCCAGCAGCTATAGCGGATACGGAGAGACCCAGTACTTC. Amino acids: CASSYSGYGETQYF.